These T cell receptor beta chains were read from a single sample in a study of early T cells in non-severe SARS-CoV-2 infection. TCRdb processed the 5' RACE reads anew with MiXCR; each CDR3 protein has one entry. This sample has about 54,000 distinct CDR3 sequences, with approximately 6.3% found just once. The material sequenced was whole blood, taken at baseline. The receptors were gathered from an adult who was a healthcare worker with PCR-confirmed SARS-CoV-2 infection or an uninfected control (not recorded which). Both conserved end residues are part of each CDR3. The D gene is left open where the match is weak. Only part of the rows carry a size: once, few, many, or a class if the clone is expanded.

.	TRBD1	TRBV27	TRBJ1-5	CASSPGQGAQQPQHF	TGTGCCAGCAGTCCCGGACAGGGGGCCCAACAGCCCCAGCATTTT
many	TRBD1	TRBV7-9	TRBJ1-1	CASSLRDRDRGTEAFF	TGTGCCAGCAGTCTTCGAGATAGGGACAGGGGAACTGAAGCTTTCTTT
many	.	TRBV20-1	TRBJ1-5	CSATGLGQPQHF	TGCAGTGCTACAGGGTTAGGTCAGCCCCAGCATTTT
many	.	TRBV6-6	TRBJ1-5	CASMRHRDQPQHF	TGTGCCAGCATGCGCCACCGCGATCAGCCCCAGCATTTT
many	.	TRBV7-9	TRBJ1-4	CASSLWEDGEKLFF	TGTGCCAGCAGCTTATGGGAGGATGGGGAAAAACTGTTTTTT
few	.	TRBV29-1	TRBJ2-3	CSVGGGDWTDTQYF	TGCAGCGTGGGAGGGGGTGATTGGACAGATACGCAGTATTTT
many	.	TRBV30	TRBJ1-1	CAWSVGVMGTEAFF	TGTGCCTGGAGTGTGGGGGTGATGGGCACTGAAGCTTTCTTT
many	.	TRBV24-1	TRBJ1-1	CATSDLSEGRKAFF	TGTGCCACCAGTGATCTTTCAGAGGGCAGGAAAGCTTTCTTT
.	.	TRBV7-2	TRBJ2-7	CASSLSELPARITPYEQYF	TGTGCCAGCAGCTTATCCGAATTGCCAGCCAGAATAACTCCCTACGAGCAGTACTTC
few	TRBD2	TRBV5-1	TRBJ2-3	CASSSGGGVTDTQYF	TGCGCCAGCAGCAGCGGCGGGGGAGTCACAGATACGCAGTATTTT
few	TRBD1	TRBV2	TRBJ2-3	CASSYQGTGGTDTQYF	TGTGCCAGCAGTTATCAAGGGACAGGGGGGACAGATACGCAGTATTTT
few	.	TRBV5-1	TRBJ2-3	CASRVADTQYF	TGCGCCAGCCGTGTGGCAGATACGCAGTATTTT
.	TRBD1	TRBV18	TRBJ2-7	CASSPTGGRPYEQYF	TGTGCCAGCTCACCAACAGGGGGCCGGCCCTACGAGCAGTACTTC
many	.	TRBV7-2	TRBJ2-3	CASSFPGGTQYF	TGTGCCAGCAGCTTTCCAGGCGGGACGCAGTATTTT
many	.	TRBV6-5	TRBJ1-1	CASSPNIGGSAEAFF	TGTGCCAGCAGCCCGAACATTGGGGGAAGCGCTGAAGCTTTCTTT
few	.	TRBV5-1	TRBJ2-3	CASSLVQATDTQYF	TGCGCCAGCAGCTTGGTACAGGCTACAGATACGCAGTATTTT
many	TRBD1	TRBV24-1	TRBJ2-5	CATSGTGTDQETQYF	TGTGCCACCAGCGGGACCGGGACAGACCAAGAGACCCAGTACTTC
many	.	TRBV6-1	TRBJ2-1	CASSPLAGISGNEQFF	TGTGCCAGCAGCCCCCTGGCGGGGATCTCGGGGAATGAGCAGTTCTTC
many	.	TRBV14	TRBJ2-1	CASSQDPHGEAGNEQFF	TGTGCCAGCAGCCAAGACCCACACGGGGAGGCGGGGAATGAGCAGTTCTTC
many	TRBD1	TRBV5-1	TRBJ1-6	CASSLVGDRDLSPLHF	TGCGCCAGCAGCTTGGTAGGGGACAGGGACCTCTCACCCCTCCACTTT